The source of this TCR beta chain is a study of cytomegalovirus exposure and HLA in healthy donors. Study at large: Unique TCRs numbering some 77 million, obtained from HLA-typed donors, made up an early data release.

Study-wide results and limits: The majority of TCR sequences were rare, yet some public TCRs appeared in many donors.

Remarks on this clone: What it binds is not known.

Germline assignment: CDR1 SGDLS and CDR2 YYNGEE. The CDR3 contains 15 residues. Trimming took 2 bases from V and 3 from J; bases not matched to a gene: 3. The PCR had 60 Vbeta and 13 Jbeta primers. Method: immunoSEQ multiplex PCR; TCRdb's copy keeps in-frame clones and lacks some. The sample carries under 200,000 clones, approximately 84% recorded once. The sequenced sample was PBMCs. V and J are TRBV9 and TRBJ2-1; 9 bases match TRBD2. The TCR sequence derives from a woman in her 50s in good health and CMV-seropositive. DNA of the CDR3: TGTGCCAGCAGCGTTAGCGGGGGAATCTACAATGAGCAGTTCTTC. This codes for CASSVSGGIYNEQFF.